Detailed here is one T cell receptor beta chain. The antigen remains unidentified. CDR3 length: 14 residues. Germline assignment: CDR1 MNHNS and CDR2 SASEGT. V lost 6 bases and J 4 bases, leaving 14 bases between the germline ends. The source of the sample is a study of long-term antiretroviral therapy in people with HIV. Findings of the study overall: ART adherence, viral resistance and therapy changes went unrecorded. Increased diversity was seen after ART, yet it remained lower than in transplant donor controls.

Researchers report immunoSEQ v3.0 was run at survey level. Using immunoSEQ multiplex PCR, the repertoire was profiled, and TCRdb retains in-frame clones only, with some absent. This table has some 20,000 clones, around 80% appearing once. Every single participant having HIV got treatment inside the United States. The clonotype was recovered from a woman under 40 with HIV. The source material was unsorted PBMCs, sampled 2.9 years after starting antiretroviral therapy. The rearrangement joins TRBV6-1 to TRBJ2-3; the D gene is possibly TRBD1 (8 bases). CDR3 sequence: CASSGQGGADTQYF. CDR3 DNA: TGTGCCAGCAGCGGACAGGGAGGGGCAGATACGCAGTATTTT.